These 21 T cell receptor beta chains were all obtained from the same sample, sequenced in a study of shared T cell receptors in the human thymus. The method was immunoSEQ multiplex PCR; TCRdb's version includes in-frame clones alone and lacks a portion of them. Counted here are hundreds of thousands of clones, roughly 88% occurring once; the ten biggest clones make up about 0.0098%. These data are also associated with another study on human thymus T cells.

Sequencing was done on a sample of thymocytes. These receptors were taken from a girl in the first two years of life with a congenital heart defect.

The rearrangement links TRBV6-1 to TRBJ1-4; D is perhaps TRBD1 (6 bases). CDR3 size: 18 residues. Germline CDR1 and CDR2: MNHNS and SASEGT. Trimming pared 4 bases from V and 4 bases from J, leaving 22 bases between. This chain's CDR3 is CASSGRTEEIAINEKLFF. The CDR3 DNA reads as TGTGCCAGCAGTGGCCGGACAGAAGAGATAGCTATTAATGAAAAACTGTTTTTT.

This chain links TRBV5-8 with TRBJ1-1; TRBD1 matches at 11 bases. V dropped 5 bases and J dropped 0; count of bases not matched to a gene: 15. The V gene's germline CDR1 is SGHTS and CDR2 YDEGEE. The CDR3 spans 19 residues. The CDR3 nucleotides are TGTGCCAGCAGTGGACAGGGGGCAGTGCCGCTCATCATGAACACTGAAGCTTTCTTT. It is translated as CASSGQGAVPLIMNTEAFF.

V usage is TRBV6-5 and J usage is TRBJ2-7; possibly TRBD2 for D (5 bases). This CDR3 has 15 residues. Germline values: CDR1 MNHEY, CDR2 SVGAGI. Trimming removed 4 bases at V and 1 base at J, with 14 bases between. The CDR3 reads CASSSHTGLSYEQYF. The CDR3 DNA sequence: TGTGCCAGCAGTTCGCACACGGGATTATCCTACGAGCAGTACTTC.

This rearrangement joins TRBV10-3 to TRBJ2-1; 7 nucleotides align to TRBD2. The trim removed 0 bases at V and 5 bases at J, leaving 7 bases unmatched. This CDR3 region has 16 residues. CDR1 and CDR2 from the germline V gene are ENHRY and SYGVKD. CDR3 coding DNA: TGTGCCATCAGTGAGTCCGTCGGGGGGAGAGACAATGAGCAGTTCTTC. Translated, it gives CAISESVGGRDNEQFF.

This clone was counted once. V usage is TRBV7-9 and J usage is TRBJ1-2; D might be TRBD1 (5 bases). The germline V gene has CDR1 SEHNR and CDR2 FQNEAQ (reference sequence). CDR3 length: 14 residues. V was cut by 5 bases and J by 6 bases, with 16 bases left in between. Written as DNA, the CDR3 is TGTGCCAGCAGCCTCCAGGGAGGAAGAAATGGCTACACCTTC. This encodes CASSLQGGRNGYTF.

This chain connects TRBV5-6 to TRBJ2-2, with D possibly matching TRBD2 (6 bases). Between the trimmed V and J ends, which lost 1 base and 6 bases, there was a span of 16 bases. The CDR3 runs to 16 residues. Germline V gives CDR1 SGHDT, CDR2 YYEEEE. CDR3 protein: CASSLLEGIRAGELFF. The CDR3 nucleotides are TGTGCCAGCAGCTTGTTGGAGGGGATAAGGGCCGGGGAGCTGTTTTTT. Filled out from reference TRBV5-6 and TRBJ2-2, the complete variable domain reads DAGVTQSPTHLIKTRGQQVTLRCSPKSGHDTVSWYQQALGQGPQFIFQYYEEEERQRGNFPDRFSGHQFPNYSSELNVNALLLGDSALYLCASSLLEGIRAGELFFGEGSRLTVL.

The chain is built from TRBV5-6 and TRBJ1-1, with TRBD1 identical over 8 bases. V lost 2 bases, J lost 4 bases, and 7 bases stayed unmatched. Per germline, CDR1 SGHDT and CDR2 YYEEEE. This CDR3 has 15 residues. In DNA, the CDR3 is TGTGCCAGCAGCTTCTACAGGGGGGTAGGCACTGAAGCTTTCTTT. Its protein is CASSFYRGVGTEAFF.

The chain uses TRBV5-6 and TRBJ1-2; no clear D. V dropped 0 bases and J dropped 7 bases, with 25 bases sitting between them. This CDR3 comprises 18 residues. CDR1 SGHDT and CDR2 YYEEEE come from the germline V gene. The CDR3, as DNA: TGTGCCAGCAGCTTGGTTGGGCAACTCATCCCCTTCGTACGTGGCTACACCTTC. Translated, it gives CASSLVGQLIPFVRGYTF.

The chain carries TRBV29-1 and TRBJ1-2, with D possibly being TRBD1 (5 bases). V lost 2 bases and J lost 4, with 14 bases in between. The CDR3 is 14 residues long. The germline V gene has CDR1 SQVTM and CDR2 ANQGSEA. The CDR3: CSVESSTVIYGYTF. CDR3 coding DNA: TGCAGCGTTGAAAGCTCGACAGTAATCTATGGCTACACCTTC.

This rearrangement joins TRBV4-1 to TRBJ2-5; D is perhaps TRBD1 (5 bases). This CDR3 has 14 residues. The ends were cut back, 4 bases at V and 3 bases at J, with 12 bases in the middle. Germline CDR1 reads MGHRA; CDR2 reads YSYEKL. This chain's CDR3 is CASSPGIAEETQYF. The CDR3 bases are TGCGCCAGCAGCCCAGGGATCGCAGAAGAGACCCAGTACTTC.

The J gene is TRBJ1-6, the V gene TRBV4-1; 7 bases fit TRBD1. This CDR3 is built from 16 residues. J was trimmed by 6 bases and V by 2 bases; bases with no gene match: 7. Germline assignment: CDR1 MGHRA and CDR2 YSYEKL. CDR3 protein: CASSQRQGEANSPLHF. The CDR3 nucleotides read TGCGCCAGCAGCCAACGACAGGGAGAGGCTAATTCACCCCTCCACTTT.

The chain uses TRBV2 and TRBJ1-2; TRBD1 agrees at 10 bases. V shed 5 bases and J 3 bases; nucleotides not matched to a gene: 3. The CDR3 is 14 residues long. Germline CDR1 and CDR2: SNHLY and FYNNEI. The CDR3 DNA sequence: TGTGCCAGCAGTCGGGACAGGGGATACTATGGCTACACCTTC. It translates to CASSRDRGYYGYTF. Drawing the rest from reference TRBV2 and TRBJ1-2, the complete variable domain is EPEVTQTPSHQVTQMGQEVILRCVPISNHLYFYWYRQILGQKVEFLVSFYNNEISEKSEIFDDQFSVERPDGSNFTLKIRSTKLEDSAMYFCASSRDRGYYGYTFGSGTRLTVV.

V is TRBV6-6 and J is TRBJ1-5; a weak D match, TRBD1 (5 bases). The germline CDR1 and CDR2 sequences are MNHNY and SVGAGI (reference sequence). The CDR3 is made up of 13 amino acids. The ends were cut back, 7 bases at V and 6 bases at J, with 13 bases in the middle. The CDR3 DNA sequence: TGTGCCAGCACCCAGGGTTTCTTTCAGCCCCAGCATTTT. This encodes CASTQGFFQPQHF.

V and J are TRBV30 and TRBJ1-6, with 8 bases fitting TRBD1. CDR3 size: 12 residues. Germline assignment: CDR1 GTSNPN and CDR2 SVGIG (reference sequence). Germline trimming cut 3 bases from V and 8 bases from J; bases unmatched to any gene: 0. The CDR3 loop is CAWRDRDSPLHF. The CDR3 nucleotides read TGTGCCTGGAGGGACAGGGATTCACCCCTCCACTTT.

In its sample, this clone was seen once. V usage is TRBV7-9 and J usage is TRBJ2-3; 12 nucleotides align to TRBD2. CDR1 is SEHNR, CDR2 FQNEAQ, per germline (reference sequence). Unmatched junction bases numbered 8, after V lost 2 bases and J lost 2 bases. The CDR3 consists of 18 residues. The CDR3 protein is CASSLITSGGPYTDTQYF. DNA for the CDR3: TGTGCCAGCAGCTTAATAACTAGCGGGGGGCCATACACAGATACGCAGTATTTT.

This clone was detected only a few times. The chain combines TRBV7-2 with TRBJ2-5; D may be TRBD1 (5 bases). V lost 4 bases, J lost 4 bases, and 22 bases lay in between. Germline CDR1 and CDR2: SGHTA and FQGNSA. The CDR3 length is 17 residues. The CDR3 region has the DNA TGTGCCAGCAGCTCCCGAGGTGGTGGGGCCCTACCAGAGACCCAGTACTTC. It encodes CASSSRGGGALPETQYF.

The chain carries TRBV7-3 and TRBJ2-1, with TRBD1 matching over 10 bases. The ends lost 5 bases at V and 8 bases at J; junction bases unmatched: 12. The CDR3 covers 16 residues. Looked up from germline, CDR1 is SGHTA and CDR2 is FQGTGA. The CDR3 nucleotides read TGTGCCAGCAGCCCGCACCGGGACAGGGGTAACGATGAGCAGTTCTTC. It yields the protein CASSPHRDRGNDEQFF.

This clone appeared once. This chain uses TRBV6-6 with TRBJ2-7; 9 nucleotides align to TRBD1. The CDR3 has 16 amino acids. J gave up 3 bases and V 7 bases, and 13 bases lay outside the gene matches. Germline V gene sequence: CDR1 MNHNY, CDR2 SVGAGI (reference sequence). CDR3 nucleotides: TGTGCCAGCACCGAAACGACAGGGGGGATCGACTACGAGCAGTACTTC. It yields the protein CASTETTGGIDYEQYF.

The chain employs TRBV5-6 and TRBJ2-7; the match to TRBD1 covers 7 bases. In germline, CDR1 is SGHDT, CDR2 YYEEEE. CDR3 length: 14 amino acids. J was trimmed by 0 bases and V by 4 bases; bases with no gene match: 4. The CDR3 DNA follows: TGTGCCAGCAGCCCTGGGGACAGCTCCTACGAGCAGTACTTC. This encodes CASSPGDSSYEQYF. Supplemented by reference TRBV5-6 and TRBJ2-7, the full variable domain reads DAGVTQSPTHLIKTRGQQVTLRCSPKSGHDTVSWYQQALGQGPQFIFQYYEEEERQRGNFPDRFSGHQFPNYSSELNVNALLLGDSALYLCASSPGDSSYEQYFGPGTRLTVT.

The chain combines TRBV5-5 with TRBJ2-7, with D tentatively TRBD1 (6 bases). The germline CDR1 and CDR2 sequences are SGHKS and YYEKEE (reference sequence). The V gene lost 4 bases and the J gene lost 2 bases, with 13 bases spanning the gap. There are 14 residues in the CDR3. CDR3 DNA sequence: TGTGCCAGCAGCCGGACCGGGACAACCTACGAGCAGTACTTC. Translating gives CASSRTGTTYEQYF.

The J gene is TRBJ1-2, the V gene TRBV27, with TRBD1 as a possible D gene (5 bases). The V gene's germline CDR1 is MNHEY and CDR2 SMNVEV (reference sequence). CDR3 length equals 13 residues. The V and J ends lost 5 bases and 4 bases respectively, with 11 bases between them. Written as DNA, the CDR3 is TGTGCCAGCAGTCACGACAGATCCTATGGCTACACCTTC. Translating gives CASSHDRSYGYTF.